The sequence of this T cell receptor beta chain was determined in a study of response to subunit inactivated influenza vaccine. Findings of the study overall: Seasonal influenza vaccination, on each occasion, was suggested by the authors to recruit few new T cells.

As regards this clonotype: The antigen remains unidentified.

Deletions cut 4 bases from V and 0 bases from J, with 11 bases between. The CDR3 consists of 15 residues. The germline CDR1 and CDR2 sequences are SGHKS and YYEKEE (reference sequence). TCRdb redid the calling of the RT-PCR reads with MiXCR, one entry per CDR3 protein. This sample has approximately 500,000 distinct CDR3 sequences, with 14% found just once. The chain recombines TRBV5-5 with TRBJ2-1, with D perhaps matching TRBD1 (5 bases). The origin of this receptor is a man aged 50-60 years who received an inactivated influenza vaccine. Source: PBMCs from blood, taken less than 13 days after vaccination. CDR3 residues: CASSVRGSSYNEQFF. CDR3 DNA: TGTGCCAGCAGCGTAAGGGGAAGCTCCTACAATGAGCAGTTCTTC.